This entry concerns a single TCR beta chain. This record comes from a study of cytomegalovirus exposure and HLA in healthy donors. PCR employed 60 Vbeta and 13 Jbeta primers. The table came from immunoSEQ multiplex PCR; TCRdb's copy has only in-frame clones and leaves some out. Of 90,000 to 95,000 clones listed, about 85% are singletons. Trimming shortened V by 4 bases and J by 0 bases, and 13 bases separated the two germline ends. The germline V gene has CDR1 SQVTM and CDR2 ANQGSEA. The CDR3 has 15 residues. Input material: PBMCs. This TCR was recovered from a girl aged 2 to 9 in good health and CMV-seropositive. V gene TRBV29-1 combines with J gene TRBJ1-5; D perhaps matches TRBD1 (5 bases). The CDR3 coding sequence is TGCAGCGTTGTCTTGTCGGGGGTTAGCAATCAGCCCCAGCATTTT. Its protein product is CSVVLSGVSNQPQHF.